The 18 T cell receptor beta chains reported below all come from one sample, sequenced in a study of T cells in Graves' hyperthyroidism and ophthalmopathy. Template material for amplifying TCR beta CDR3 regions consisted of RNA transcripts. The primer set for the first-round RT-PCR of the TCR CDR3 was HTBI. TCRdb passed the multiplex PCR reads through MiXCR, listing each CDR3 protein once. The sample has 270,000 or so distinct CDR3 sequences, 15% seen once. Sequencing was done on a sample of blood. The origin of the receptors is a woman in her 50s with Graves' hyperthyroidism that later progressed to Graves' ophthalmopathy.

This clonotype was counted many times. This sequence joins TRBV10-3 and TRBJ2-5, with 10 positions matching TRBD2. Trimming at V came to 2 bases and at J to 5 bases, leaving 5 bases not matched to a gene. The CDR3 runs to 15 residues. CDR1 is ENHRY and CDR2 is SYGVKD in the germline V gene. CDR3 nucleotides: TGTGCCATCAGTGAGGGGGGGACTAGCGATGAGACCCAGTACTTC. Protein product: CAISEGGTSDETQYF.

This clonotype was seen ten or more times. This sequence joins TRBV11-2 and TRBJ1-2; tentative D call: TRBD1 (6 bases). Trimming removed 4 bases from V and 6 bases from J, with 18 bases in between. The germline V gene encodes CDR1 SGHAT and CDR2 FQNNGV. This CDR3 spans 15 amino acids. The DNA of the CDR3 is TGTGCCAGCAGCTCCCTCAGAGACAGGAAGGATGGCTACACCTTC. Translation gives CASSSLRDRKDGYTF.

This clonotype appeared a few times. J is TRBJ2-5 and V is TRBV9; D is perhaps TRBD2 (6 bases). This CDR3 is 15 amino acids long. V lost 3 bases to trimming and J lost 0 bases, with 12 bases between them. Germline V CDR1 and CDR2: SGDLS, YYNGEE. The CDR3 DNA follows: TGTGCCAGCAGCGGGGAGGATCGGTACCAAGAGACCCAGTACTTC. It translates to CASSGEDRYQETQYF.

This clonotype came up many times. The V and J genes are TRBV6-1 and TRBJ1-3; 7 nucleotides agree with TRBD1. The J segment lost 0 bases and the V segment lost 5 bases, leaving 4 bases of the junction unmatched. Germline lookup yields CDR1 MNHNS and CDR2 SASEGT. The CDR3 is made up of 15 amino acids. CDR3 DNA: TGTGCCAGCAGTTGGGGACAGCACTCTGGAAACACCATATATTTT. It yields the protein CASSWGQHSGNTIYF.

In this sample, this clonotype turned up many times. The chain links TRBV20-1 to TRBJ1-2, with unresolved D. Germline CDR1 is DFQATT and CDR2 is SNEGSKA (reference sequence). The CDR3 runs to 14 residues. V lost 0 bases to trimming and J lost 2 bases, with 10 bases between them. CDR3 region: CSARDPGGNYGYTF. In DNA, the CDR3 is TGCAGTGCTAGAGATCCAGGAGGGAACTATGGCTACACCTTC.

This clonotype was seen repeatedly, ten times or more. The genes are TRBV28 and TRBJ2-3; D is perhaps TRBD2 (5 bases). Germline V gene lookup returns CDR1 MDHEN and CDR2 SYDVKM. CDR3 length: 15 residues. V was shortened by 2 bases and J by 0 bases, with 9 bases between the two germline ends. DNA of the CDR3: TGTGCCAGCAGTTTAGCGGGCCATAGCACAGATACGCAGTATTTT. Protein: CASSLAGHSTDTQYF.

This clonotype was recorded at least ten times. J is TRBJ2-3 and V is TRBV24-1, with D perhaps matching TRBD2 (5 bases). Germline loops: CDR1 KGHDR, CDR2 SFDVKD. CDR3 size: 15 residues. V was trimmed by 3 bases and J by 5 bases, leaving 14 bases between them. The CDR3 here is CATSDLPGRGDTQYF. CDR3 in DNA: TGTGCCACCAGTGATCTCCCTGGACGGGGAGATACGCAGTATTTT.

The chain recombines TRBV30 with TRBJ2-2; D tentatively reads TRBD1 or TRBD2 (5 bases each). The CDR3 spans 14 residues. The germline CDR1 and CDR2 sequences are GTSNPN and SVGIG (reference sequence). Trimming stripped 0 bases from V and 7 bases from J, with 12 bases between. CDR3 sequence: CAWSVIGTGGELFF. The CDR3 bases are TGTGCCTGGAGTGTTATAGGGACGGGCGGGGAGCTGTTTTTT.

There are many counts of this clonotype. The chain couples TRBV11-2 to TRBJ1-1; D unresolved. Germline values: CDR1 SGHAT, CDR2 FQNNGV. Trimming removed 1 base from V and 7 bases from J, with 10 bases in between. The length of the CDR3 is 13 residues. The CDR3 DNA reads as TGTGCCAGCAGCTTAGGCGATAGGGTTGAAGCTTTCTTT. Amino acid sequence: CASSLGDRVEAFF.

This sequence joins TRBV20-1 and TRBJ2-5; 10 bases are a match to TRBD1. Germline V gives CDR1 DFQATT, CDR2 SNEGSKA (reference sequence). V shed 3 bases, J shed 5 bases, and the junction held 9 bases outside the gene matches. The CDR3 sequence is 15 residues long. The CDR3 region is CSASSRTGGRETQYF. CDR3 sequence (DNA): TGCAGTGCTAGCTCCCGGACAGGGGGTAGGGAGACCCAGTACTTC.

This clonotype has only a few counts. This sequence joins TRBV11-2 and TRBJ1-2; tentative D call: TRBD1 (5 bases). Germline-derived CDR1 and CDR2 are SGHAT and FQNNGV. Trimming removed 2 bases from V and 5 bases from J, with 15 bases in between. The CDR3 length is 15 residues. CDR3 in amino acids: CASSLLVDRLYGYTF. The CDR3 DNA sequence: TGTGCCAGCAGCTTATTGGTAGACAGATTGTATGGCTACACCTTC. Full variable domain (outside the CDR3, taken from reference TRBV11-2 and TRBJ1-2): EAGVAQSPRYKIIEKRQSVAFWCNPISGHATLYWYQQILGQGPKLLIQFQNNGVVDDSQLPKDRFSAERLKGVDSTLKIQPAKLEDSAVYLCASSLLVDRLYGYTFGSGTRLTVV.

This clonotype was observed at least ten times. DNA of the CDR3: TGTGCCAGCAGCGTACAGGGCACTGAAGCTTTCTTT. This sequence encodes CASSVQGTEAFF. The chain has TRBV6-1 and TRBJ1-1, with a weak D call TRBD1 (6 bases). V was shortened by 6 bases and J by 4 bases, with 9 bases between the two germline ends. The CDR3 length is 12 residues. Germline V gives CDR1 MNHNS, CDR2 SASEGT.

This clonotype occurred many times. V and J are TRBV30 and TRBJ1-1, with D hard to call. There are 13 residues in the CDR3. Trimming took off 0 bases at V and 2 bases at J, with 7 bases between the two ends. Germline CDR1 reads GTSNPN; CDR2 reads SVGIG (reference sequence). CDR3 sequence reads: CAWSVVGNTEAFF. Written as DNA, the CDR3 is TGTGCCTGGAGTGTGGTGGGAAACACTGAAGCTTTCTTT.

The table lists this clonotype with many counts. The chain joins TRBV11-1 to TRBJ1-1; 9 bases line up with TRBD1. This CDR3 comprises 13 residues. With V trimmed by 3 bases and J by 9 bases, 5 bases remained unmatched. Germline V gives CDR1 SGHAT, CDR2 FQDESV (reference sequence). The chain's CDR3 is CASSFADRGKAFF. CDR3 DNA sequence: TGTGCCAGCAGCTTCGCGGACAGGGGAAAAGCTTTCTTT. Full variable domain (outside the CDR3, taken from reference TRBV11-1 and TRBJ1-1): EAEVAQSPRYKITEKSQAVAFWCDPISGHATLYWYRQILGQGPELLVQFQDESVVDDSQLPKDRFSAERLKGVDSTLKIQPAELGDSAMYLCASSFADRGKAFFGQGTRLTVV.

This clonotype was recorded many times. This chain links TRBV28 with TRBJ2-2; unclear D gene. From germline, CDR1 is MDHEN and CDR2 SYDVKM. V lost 3 bases and J lost 6, with 14 bases in between. The CDR3 loop spans 15 amino acids. This CDR3 is CASSLGAEPPGELFF. In DNA form, the CDR3 reads TGTGCCAGCAGTTTGGGCGCCGAACCCCCCGGGGAGCTGTTTTTT.

This clonotype was observed many times. The V gene is TRBV7-9, the J gene TRBJ2-1; the D is unclear. The germline CDR1 and CDR2 sequences are SEHNR and FQNEAQ (reference sequence). The CDR3 contains 14 residues. The germline V and J ends were trimmed by 6 bases and 5 bases, with 14 bases remaining between them. CDR3 nucleotide sequence: TGTGCCAGCAGTTCAATCAGAGGAGACAATGAGCAGTTCTTC. Protein product: CASSSIRGDNEQFF.

This chain connects TRBV18 to TRBJ1-1; unclear D gene. Germline V gene data show CDR1 as KGHSH and CDR2 as LQKENI. V was cut by 1 base and J by 6 bases, with 9 bases left in between. There are 13 residues in the CDR3. CDR3 in DNA: TGTGCCAGCTCACCACGGGCGGGCGCTGAAGCTTTCTTT. Its translation: CASSPRAGAEAFF.

This clonotype came up once. The junction differs from germline at one of its ends, possibly a read error. J is TRBJ2-3 and V is TRBV5-1; D remains ambiguous. The CDR3 sequence is 15 residues long. The V gene's germline CDR1 is SGHRS and CDR2 YFSETQ. The CDR3 sequence: CASSQWVPSTDAQYF. The CDR3 nucleotides are TGCGCCAGCAGCCAGTGGGTTCCAAGCACAGATGCGCAGTATTTT.